The T cell receptor (beta chain) described here comes from a study of spatial heterogeneity in lung cancer. Time point of the sample: sample taken at primary tumor resection. Researchers sequenced whole RNA taken from tumor, nontumor lung or frozen PBMC without sorting. Each CDR3 protein is one row after TCRdb ran MiXCR on the 5' RACE reads. The sample shows about 7,800 distinct CDR3 sequences, over 7% of them seen only once. J lost 5 bases, V lost 5 bases, and 10 bases had no gene match. Looked up from germline, CDR1 is MNHNY and CDR2 is SVGAGI (reference sequence). CDR3 size: 16 residues. In its sample, this clonotype is medium-sized (0.01 to 0.1%).

Here the sequenced sample was PBMCs, taken at surgery. The receptor was derived from a male donor with early-stage non-small cell lung cancer. The genes are TRBV6-6 and TRBJ1-1; TRBD1 aligns across 11 bases. CDR3 in amino acids: CASSDWTGGAGTEAFF. DNA of the CDR3: TGTGCCAGCAGTGACTGGACAGGGGGCGCAGGAACTGAAGCTTTCTTT.